This is a list of T cell receptor beta chains from one sample in a study of T cell changes during pregnancy in multiple sclerosis. Using immunoSEQ multiplex PCR, the repertoire was profiled, and TCRdb retains in-frame clones only, with some absent. The repertoire includes over 65,000 clones, 90% to 95% of them detected once, and approximately 0.63% sits in the top ten. The sample here was peripheral blood, taken in the third trimester of pregnancy. These receptors all stem from a female donor with multiple sclerosis, enrolled in a pregnancy study. The CDR3 runs from the conserved cysteine through the conserved F or W. D genes are given only for firm matches. Size is stated for part of the rows, as once, few or many counts, or as a class when the clone is expanded.

V	D	size	J	CDR3	DNA
TRBV18	TRBD1	once	TRBJ2-2	CASSPGTGITGELFF	TGTGCCAGCTCTCCCGGGACAGGGATCACCGGGGAGCTGTTTTTT
TRBV2	TRBD1	NA	TRBJ1-1	CASSEALRQGARVTEAFF	TGTGCCAGCAGTGAAGCGCTTCGGCAGGGGGCCCGGGTCACTGAAGCTTTCTTT
TRBV6-4	TRBD1	NA	TRBJ2-5	CASSDSPWTGEVETQYF	TGTGCCAGCAGTGACTCGCCGTGGACAGGGGAGGTAGAGACCCAGTACTTC
TRBV7-9	TRBD1	NA	TRBJ1-2	CASSPDRTNYGYTF	TGTGCCAGCAGCCCGGACAGGACTAACTATGGCTACACCTTC
TRBV5-6	TRBD1	NA	TRBJ2-6	CASSFWDRASGANVLTF	TGTGCCAGCAGCTTTTGGGACAGGGCCTCTGGGGCCAACGTCCTGACTTTC
TRBV7-2	NA	NA	TRBJ2-1	CASSAGQPLIGNEQFF	TGTGCCAGCAGCGCAGGACAGCCTCTCATCGGGAATGAGCAGTTCTTC
TRBV19	TRBD1	NA	TRBJ2-7	CASRATGGSYEQYF	TGTGCCAGTAGGGCGACAGGGGGAAGCTACGAGCAGTACTTC
TRBV10-3	NA	NA	TRBJ2-3	CATHLADTQYF	TGTGCCACCCACTTAGCAGATACGCAGTATTTT
TRBV10-3	TRBD1	NA	TRBJ1-6	CATLDRGGNSPLHF	TGTGCCACCCTGGACAGGGGTGGAAATTCACCCCTCCACTTT
TRBV13	NA	NA	TRBJ2-7	CASSPTLGEQYF	TGTGCCAGCTCCCCGACCCTCGGGGAGCAGTACTTC
TRBV7-2	NA	once	TRBJ1-2	CASSTQAGPYGYTF	TGTGCCAGCAGCACCCAGGCAGGGCCCTATGGCTACACCTTC
TRBV11-3	NA	NA	TRBJ2-1	CASSLDGTSNEQFF	TGTGCCAGCAGCTTAGACGGGACATCAAATGAGCAGTTCTTC
TRBV6-5	NA	NA	TRBJ2-1	CASRESILKNEQFF	TGTGCCAGCAGGGAGTCCATCCTCAAAAATGAGCAGTTCTTC
TRBV10-2	NA	NA	TRBJ1-2	CASTPTGMEGYTF	TGCGCCAGCACCCCGACAGGAATGGAAGGCTACACCTTC
TRBV9	TRBD2	NA	TRBJ2-5	CASSVDSGGAVWNRGGQYF	TGTGCCAGCAGCGTAGATAGCGGGGGGGCCGTATGGAATCGAGGGGGCCAGTACTTC
TRBV6-5	NA	NA	TRBJ1-3	CASSSTDRPGNTIYF	TGTGCCAGCAGTTCCACCGACAGGCCTGGAAACACCATATATTTT
TRBV7-3	TRBD1	once	TRBJ1-1	CASSLLTGGHTEAFF	TGTGCCAGCAGCCTCCTGACAGGGGGCCACACTGAAGCTTTCTTT
TRBV27	NA	once	TRBJ2-7	CASRRDSLPYEQYF	TGTGCCAGCAGGCGGGACAGCCTCCCTTACGAGCAGTACTTC
TRBV7-3	TRBD2	NA	TRBJ2-5	CASSLTSGGVETQYF	TGTGCCAGCAGCTTAACTAGCGGGGGGGTGGAGACCCAGTACTTC
TRBV28	NA	NA	TRBJ1-2	CASSLGEGGAYGYTF	TGTGCCAGCAGTTTGGGGGAGGGGGGTGCCTATGGCTACACCTTC
TRBV19	TRBD1	NA	TRBJ1-5	CASRSGTAINQPQHF	TGTGCCAGTAGGTCCGGGACAGCAATCAATCAGCCCCAGCATTTT
TRBV30	TRBD1	NA	TRBJ2-7	CAWGDRGYEQYF	TGTGCCTGGGGAGACAGGGGCTACGAGCAGTACTTC
TRBV5-6	NA	NA	TRBJ1-4	CASSLRVGEKLFF	TGTGCCAGCAGCCTCAGGGTTGGGGAAAAACTGTTTTTT
TRBV7-2	TRBD1	NA	TRBJ1-3	CASSLGQGVGNTIYF	TGTGCCAGCAGCTTGGGACAGGGAGTAGGAAACACCATATATTTT
TRBV6-6	TRBD2	NA	TRBJ2-1	CASSYGRGTYNEQFF	TGTGCCAGCAGTTACGGGCGGGGGACTTACAATGAGCAGTTCTTC
TRBV7-2	NA	NA	TRBJ1-6	CASSLEGGFNSPLHF	TGTGCCAGCAGCTTAGAAGGGGGTTTTAATTCACCCCTCCACTTT
TRBV7-9	TRBD1	NA	TRBJ2-7	CASSLGTGIKHEQYF	TGTGCCAGCAGCTTAGGGACAGGGATCAAGCACGAGCAGTACTTC
TRBV2	NA	NA	TRBJ2-1	CASSGQGNVAYNEQFF	TGTGCCAGCAGTGGGCAGGGGAACGTTGCCTACAATGAGCAGTTCTTC
TRBV4-2	NA	NA	TRBJ2-7	CASLSTTYEQYF	TGTGCCAGTCTCAGTACGACCTACGAGCAGTACTTC
TRBV5-6	TRBD2	NA	TRBJ2-5	CASSPGLAGSWEQYF	TGTGCCAGCAGCCCCGGACTAGCGGGGTCCTGGGAGCAGTACTTC
TRBV2	NA	NA	TRBJ2-2	CASSLITGELFF	TGTGCCAGCAGTCTAATCACCGGGGAGCTGTTTTTT
TRBV4-3	TRBD2	NA	TRBJ2-5	CASSQATTSGGQETQYF	TGCGCCAGCAGCCAAGCCACGACTAGCGGGGGTCAAGAGACCCAGTACTTC
TRBV7-3	NA	NA	TRBJ2-1	CASAGSRNSYNEQFF	TGTGCCAGCGCTGGTAGCAGAAACTCCTACAATGAGCAGTTCTTC
TRBV4-1	NA	NA	TRBJ2-7	CASSQVGSLDEQYF	TGCGCCAGCAGCCAGGTCGGTAGCCTGGACGAGCAGTACTTC
TRBV18	TRBD1	once	TRBJ1-2	CASSPRTGNYGYTF	TGTGCCAGCTCACCACGGACAGGGAACTATGGCTACACCTTC
TRBV19	NA	NA	TRBJ1-1	CASSNQGRLNTEAFF	TGTGCCAGTAGCAATCAGGGGCGCTTGAACACTGAAGCTTTCTTT
TRBV6-6	NA	NA	TRBJ2-5	CASSYGESQETQYF	TGTGCCAGCAGTTACGGGGAGAGCCAAGAGACCCAGTACTTC
TRBV9	NA	once	TRBJ2-2	CASSSTLRGYTGELFF	TGTGCCAGCAGCTCCACCCTTCGGGGGTACACCGGGGAGCTGTTTTTT
TRBV2	NA	NA	TRBJ1-5	CASSFGRDGQPQHF	TGTGCCAGCAGTTTCGGGAGGGATGGTCAGCCCCAGCATTTT
TRBV4-3	NA	NA	TRBJ1-4	CASSLGGGGGNEKLFF	TGCGCCAGCAGCCTCGGGGGTGGGGGAGGGAATGAAAAACTGTTTTTT
TRBV6-5	TRBD2	NA	TRBJ2-1	CASSYSRGLALNEQFF	TGTGCCAGCAGTTACTCAAGGGGACTAGCGCTTAATGAGCAGTTCTTC
TRBV6-5	NA	NA	TRBJ2-7	CASSYAARGAYEQYF	TGTGCCAGCAGTTACGCCGCCAGGGGCGCCTACGAGCAGTACTTC
TRBV5-4	TRBD2	once	TRBJ2-3	CASSRVSSGGDTQYF	TGTGCCAGCAGCCGGGTTTCCTCGGGGGGGGATACGCAGTATTTT
TRBV7-6	NA	NA	TRBJ1-4	CASSLADLVTEKLFF	TGTGCCAGCAGCTTGGCGGACTTGGTCACGGAAAAACTGTTTTTT
TRBV15	NA	few	TRBJ1-5	CATSRDREGGQPQHF	TGTGCCACCAGCAGAGACAGGGAAGGGGGTCAGCCCCAGCATTTT
TRBV2	NA	NA	TRBJ1-1	CASSELLKGGEAFF	TGTGCCAGCAGTGAACTGCTTAAAGGAGGTGAAGCTTTCTTT
TRBV10-3	NA	NA	TRBJ2-7	CAISDTGYEQYF	TGTGCCATCAGTGATACGGGGTACGAGCAGTACTTC
TRBV15	TRBD1	NA	TRBJ2-7	CATSRAGTGGYEQYF	TGTGCCACCAGCAGAGCTGGGACAGGGGGATACGAGCAGTACTTC